One and the same sample provided the 17 T cell receptor beta chains below, sequenced in a study of shared clonotypes between healthy human individuals. The repertoire was sequenced with immunoSEQ multiplex PCR; TCRdb's copy has only in-frame clones and lacks some. The sample yields roughly 450,000 clones, 75% to 85% seen once. The sample comprised PBMCs. The receptors were gathered from a middle-aged woman in good health. Some clones in this sample may be carry-over from other donors' samples.

This clone was observed a handful of times. In nucleotides, the CDR3 is TGTGCCAGCAGTGAGAGAGAAAGCTCTGGGGCCAACGTCCTGACTTTC. Amino acids: CASSERESSGANVLTF. This sequence joins TRBV6-4 and TRBJ2-6; D is unclear. Per germline, CDR1 MRHNA and CDR2 SNTAGT. Trimming shortened V by 3 bases and J by 0 bases, and 9 bases separated the two germline ends. This CDR3 contains 16 residues.

V gene TRBV11-3 combines with J gene TRBJ1-3, with D possibly matching TRBD1 (6 bases). Germline-derived CDR1 and CDR2 are SGHNT and YENEEA. The ends were cut back, 2 bases at V and 0 bases at J, with 14 bases in the middle. This CDR3 comprises 17 residues. CDR3 loop: CASSLRSGAASGNTIYF. CDR3 DNA: TGTGCCAGCAGCTTAAGGTCAGGGGCAGCCTCTGGAAACACCATATATTTT.

Only a few counts were recorded for this clone. The V call is TRBV7-9, the J call TRBJ1-1; perhaps TRBD1 as D (6 bases). The CDR3 consists of 12 residues. Trimming removed 4 bases at V and 8 bases at J, with 11 bases between. Germline CDR1 SEHNR, CDR2 FQNEAQ (reference sequence). Here the CDR3 DNA reads TGTGCCAGCAGCTCCCCAGACAGGGAAGCTTTCTTT. It yields the protein CASSSPDREAFF.

The J gene is TRBJ2-3, the V gene TRBV5-1, with D possibly called TRBD1 or TRBD2 (5 bases each). V lost 7 bases, J lost 2 bases, and 20 bases lay in between. The germline gives CDR1 SGHRS, CDR2 YFSETQ. The CDR3 length is 16 residues. The CDR3 loop reads CASHSSGTSPTDTQYF. The CDR3 DNA is TGCGCCAGCCATTCCTCGGGGACCTCACCCACAGATACGCAGTATTTT.

The rearrangement links TRBV19 to TRBJ2-7; 7 positions agree with TRBD1. The V gene's germline CDR1 is LNHDA and CDR2 SQIVND (reference sequence). This CDR3 is 16 amino acids long. J was trimmed by 4 bases and V by 5 bases; bases with no gene match: 14. This CDR3 reads CASSLGFGTARYEQYF. The CDR3 nucleotides read TGTGCCAGTAGTCTGGGCTTCGGGACAGCGAGGTACGAGCAGTACTTC. Full variable domain (remainder filled in from reference TRBV19 and TRBJ2-7): DGGITQSPKYLFRKEGQNVTLSCEQNLNHDAMYWYRQDPGQGLRLIYYSQIVNDFQKGDIAEGYSVSREKKESFPLTVTSAQKNPTAFYLCASSLGFGTARYEQYFGPGTRLTVT.

CDR3 amino acids: CASSQTGTTSGTNNEQFF. The CDR3 DNA follows: TGCGCCAGCAGCCAAACGGGGACTACCTCCGGAACAAATAATGAGCAGTTCTTC. J is TRBJ2-1 and V is TRBV4-3; TRBD2 matches 7 bases. The CDR3 spans 18 residues. Germline trimming cut 2 bases from V and 7 bases from J; bases unmatched to any gene: 17. Germline loops: CDR1 LGHNA, CDR2 YSLEER.

The chain uses TRBV5-1 and TRBJ2-5, with a possible D match to TRBD1 (5 bases). V lost 5 bases and J 1 base, leaving 12 bases between the germline ends. The CDR3 is 14 amino acids. Germline values: CDR1 SGHRS, CDR2 YFSETQ. The CDR3 reads CASRGAEIQETQYF. CDR3 DNA: TGCGCCAGCAGAGGGGCGGAAATCCAAGAGACCCAGTACTTC.

This sequence joins TRBV19 and TRBJ2-2; D unresolved. With 3 bases removed from V and 1 base from J, the gap between germline ends came to 6 bases. Germline V gene lookup returns CDR1 LNHDA and CDR2 SQIVND (reference sequence). This CDR3 is 14 amino acids long. The CDR3 spells CASSISKNTGELFF. The DNA of the CDR3 is TGTGCCAGTAGTATCAGTAAGAACACCGGGGAGCTGTTTTTT.

This chain links TRBV7-6 with TRBJ2-7, with 9 bases matching TRBD1. Germline CDR1 reads SGHVS; CDR2 reads FNYEAQ. J gave up 2 bases and V 1 base, and 6 bases lay outside the gene matches. The CDR3 consists of 16 residues. This chain's CDR3 is CASSLVGGTGTYEQYF. The DNA of the CDR3 is TGTGCCAGCAGCTTAGTGGGGGGGACAGGGACCTACGAGCAGTACTTC. The variable domain in full, completed from reference TRBV7-6 and TRBJ2-7, reads GAGVSQSPRYKVTKRGQDVALRCDPISGHVSLYWYRQALGQGPEFLTYFNYEAQQDKSGLPNDRFSAERPEGSISTLTIQRTEQRDSAMYRCASSLVGGTGTYEQYFGPGTRLTVT.

The rearrangement uses TRBV5-1 and TRBJ2-5; 12 bases align to TRBD2. The CDR3 length is 17 residues. J was trimmed by 2 bases and V by 2 bases; bases with no gene match: 7. Germline lookup yields CDR1 SGHRS and CDR2 YFSETQ. The CDR3: CASSFGLAGMGQETQYF. The CDR3 bases are TGCGCCAGCAGCTTCGGACTAGCGGGAATGGGTCAAGAGACCCAGTACTTC.

V usage is TRBV9 and J usage is TRBJ2-1; 14 bases map to TRBD2. The germline V gene has CDR1 SGDLS and CDR2 YYNGEE. V shed 2 bases and J 9 bases; nucleotides not matched to a gene: 4. CDR3 length: 15 residues. CDR3 coding DNA: TGTGCCAGCAGCGTGGGACTAGCGGGAGTTAGTGAGCAGTTCTTC. Amino acid sequence: CASSVGLAGVSEQFF. Full variable domain (outside the CDR3, taken from reference TRBV9 and TRBJ2-1): DSGVTQTPKHLITATGQRVTLRCSPRSGDLSVYWYQQSLDQGLQFLIQYYNGEERAKGNILERFSAQQFPDLHSELNLSSLELGDSALYFCASSVGLAGVSEQFFGPGTRLTVL.

This clone was picked up one time. V and J are TRBV27 and TRBJ1-4; D unresolved. CDR1 and CDR2 from the germline V gene are MNHEY and SMNVEV (reference sequence). V gave up 6 bases and J gave up 11 bases, with 16 bases separating them. This CDR3 comprises 13 residues. The CDR3 protein is CASSRSAGWKLFF. The CDR3 region has the DNA TGTGCCAGCAGCCGTTCGGCTGGATGGAAACTGTTTTTT.

The chain combines TRBV5-1 with TRBJ2-7; D remains unclear. The CDR3 sequence is 14 residues long. The germline V gene has CDR1 SGHRS and CDR2 YFSETQ. V dropped 1 base and J dropped 5 bases, with 13 bases sitting between them. CDR3 in amino acids: CASSLQGFEDEQYF. In DNA form, the CDR3 reads TGCGCCAGCAGCTTGCAAGGGTTTGAAGACGAGCAGTACTTC. The whole variable domain, remainder taken from reference TRBV5-1 and TRBJ2-7, is KAGVTQTPRYLIKTRGQQVTLSCSPISGHRSVSWYQQTPGQGLQFLFEYFSETQRNKGNFPGRFSGRQFSNSRSEMNVSTLELGDSALYLCASSLQGFEDEQYFGPGTRLTVT.

The rearrangement joins TRBV2 to TRBJ1-4; D is uncertain. Trimming cost V 7 bases and J 0 bases, with 9 bases left between them. CDR1 and CDR2 (germline): SNHLY, FYNNEI. The CDR3 consists of 14 residues. CDR3 bases: TGTGCCAGCACAAGTGTTGCAACTAATGAAAAACTGTTTTTT. Its protein is CASTSVATNEKLFF.

V gene TRBV18 combines with J gene TRBJ2-2; 7 bases line up with TRBD1. This CDR3 has 17 amino acids. Germline V lookup: CDR1 KGHSH, CDR2 LQKENI. V lost 3 bases, J lost 1 base, and 8 bases stayed unmatched. In DNA, the CDR3 is TGTGCCAGCTCACCGACCAGGGGGTTTGGGAACACCGGGGAGCTGTTTTTT. This codes for CASSPTRGFGNTGELFF.

V gene TRBV28 combines with J gene TRBJ1-3, with D possibly matching TRBD1 (6 bases). The germline gives CDR1 MDHEN, CDR2 SYDVKM. V lost 2 bases to trimming and J lost 0 bases, with 14 bases between them. CDR3 length: 17 amino acids. The CDR3 region is CASSLSPQGHSGNTIYF. CDR3 bases: TGTGCCAGCAGTTTAAGTCCCCAGGGACACTCTGGAAACACCATATATTTT. The whole variable domain, remainder taken from reference TRBV28 and TRBJ1-3, is DVKVTQSSRYLVKRTGEKVFLECVQDMDHENMFWYRQDPGLGLRLIYFSYDVKMKEKGDIPEGYSVSREKKERFSLILESASTNQTSMYLCASSLSPQGHSGNTIYFGEGSWLTVV.

The CDR3 is CASSGWFLYEQYF. The DNA for the CDR3 is TGTGCCAGCAGTGGCTGGTTCCTCTACGAGCAGTACTTC. The chain joins TRBV25-1 to TRBJ2-7; unclear D gene. V shed 4 bases and J shed 3 bases, with 10 bases lying between them. Germline loops: CDR1 MGHDK, CDR2 SYGVNS. This CDR3 region has 13 residues.